This passage covers 20 T cell receptor beta chains from one sample sequenced in a study of beta chain features in type 1 diabetes. Whole-study findings and limits: Moderate but significant shortening of TCRB CDR3s was recorded in all four CD4+ subsets from Type 1 diabetes patients.

No antigens are known for them. Sequencing targeted expressed TCRB transcripts, as all isolated RNA had been reverse transcribed. The repertoire was sequenced with immunoSEQ multiplex PCR; TCRdb's copy has only in-frame clones and lacks some. Seen here are some 330,000 clones, about 12% observed once, and the top ten hold around 0.0099%. The sample consisted of naive CD4+ T cells from blood. Source of these receptors: a woman aged 18-29 years with type 1 diabetes.

V and J are TRBV11-2 and TRBJ2-5; a weak D match, TRBD2 (5 bases). The CDR3 runs 14 residues. Germline V gives CDR1 SGHAT, CDR2 FQNNGV. Trimming took off 1 base at V and 5 bases at J, with 11 bases between the two ends. In DNA, the CDR3 is TGTGCCAGCAGCTTAGCCGCACGCGGGGAGACCCAGTACTTC. Translation: CASSLAARGETQYF. Looking up the rest from reference TRBV11-2 and TRBJ2-5 gives the full variable domain: EAGVAQSPRYKIIEKRQSVAFWCNPISGHATLYWYQQILGQGPKLLIQFQNNGVVDDSQLPKDRFSAERLKGVDSTLKIQPAKLEDSAVYLCASSLAARGETQYFGPGTRLLVL.

This clone has just a few counts. This chain joins TRBV18 and TRBJ2-1, with D maybe TRBD1 (5 bases). Germline CDR1 and CDR2: KGHSH and LQKENI. The V end was cut by 6 bases, the J end by 4 bases, with 10 bases between. This CDR3 contains 13 residues. CDR3 sequence reads: CASSLDRYNEQFF. The CDR3 DNA reads TGTGCCAGCTCTCTTGACAGATACAATGAGCAGTTCTTC.

The chain links TRBV10-3 to TRBJ2-5, with D perhaps TRBD1 (6 bases). This CDR3 contains 14 residues. Between the trimmed V and J ends, which lost 6 bases and 1 base, there was a span of 12 bases. CDR1 and CDR2 (germline): ENHRY, SYGVKD. Here the CDR3 reads CAISPGVSQETQYF. CDR3 nucleotides: TGTGCCATCAGCCCAGGGGTATCCCAAGAGACCCAGTACTTC.

This clone was counted between two and nine times. This chain uses TRBV28 with TRBJ2-1; tentative D call: TRBD2 (6 bases). The CDR3 contains 14 residues. The ends were cut back, 6 bases at V and 9 bases at J, with 18 bases in the middle. The germline gives CDR1 MDHEN, CDR2 SYDVKM. The CDR3 bases are TGTGCCAGCAGAACCTCGGAGGGCCGGGTTGAGCAGTTCTTC. It is translated as CASRTSEGRVEQFF.

The chain combines TRBV28 with TRBJ2-4; D call uncertain. Germline lookup yields CDR1 MDHEN and CDR2 SYDVKM. This CDR3 is 16 amino acids long. Trimming removed 6 bases from V and 0 bases from J, with 15 bases in between. The CDR3 region has the DNA TGTGCCAGCAGCCCCCTCACAGACCTAGCCAAAAACATTCAGTACTTC. Translation gives CASSPLTDLAKNIQYF.

This clone was seen a handful of times. This chain uses TRBV27 with TRBJ1-6, with D unresolved. Germline V gene lookup returns CDR1 MNHEY and CDR2 SMNVEV (reference sequence). The CDR3 spans 11 residues. V was clipped by 6 bases and J by 13 bases, with 10 bases between them. Here the CDR3 reads CASSSPGPLHF. The DNA of the CDR3 is TGTGCCAGCAGCTCCCCAGGTCCCCTCCACTTT.

The rearrangement uses TRBV7-6 and TRBJ2-1, with 10 positions matching TRBD1. The CDR3 has 15 amino acids. V lost 5 bases and J lost 7; bases outside the gene matches: 8. The germline V gene encodes CDR1 SGHVS and CDR2 FNYEAQ. The CDR3 here is CASSQWGTGANEQFF. CDR3 in DNA: TGTGCCAGCAGCCAATGGGGGACAGGGGCTAATGAGCAGTTCTTC.

The genes are TRBV14 and TRBJ2-7; D not certain. Germline CDR1 reads SGHDN; CDR2 reads FVKESK. This CDR3 contains 12 residues. Between the trimmed V and J ends, which lost 1 base and 3 bases, there was a span of 4 bases. The CDR3 loop is CASSQVNYEQYF. The CDR3 nucleotides are TGTGCCAGCAGCCAAGTTAACTACGAGCAGTACTTC.

The V call is TRBV9, the J call TRBJ1-4, with 7 positions matching TRBD1. The CDR3 sequence is 14 residues long. J was trimmed by 4 bases and V by 5 bases; bases with no gene match: 5. Germline V CDR1 and CDR2: SGDLS, YYNGEE. CDR3: CASSRGQNNEKLFF. In nucleotides, the CDR3 is TGTGCCAGCAGTAGGGGACAGAATAATGAAAAACTGTTTTTT. Full variable domain (remainder filled in from reference TRBV9 and TRBJ1-4): DSGVTQTPKHLITATGQRVTLRCSPRSGDLSVYWYQQSLDQGLQFLIQYYNGEERAKGNILERFSAQQFPDLHSELNLSSLELGDSALYFCASSRGQNNEKLFFGSGTQLSVL.

The chain joins TRBV6-5 to TRBJ1-2; possible D gene TRBD1, 5 bases. This CDR3 region has 16 residues. Trimming stripped 0 bases from V and 4 bases from J, with 15 bases between. Germline CDR1 is MNHEY and CDR2 is SVGAGI. CDR3 region: CASSYSGGTVIYGYTF. As DNA, the CDR3 is TGTGCCAGCAGTTACTCGGGGGGGACGGTAATCTATGGCTACACCTTC.

This clone appeared a few times. This chain connects TRBV18 to TRBJ2-1; D gene ambiguous. From germline, CDR1 is KGHSH and CDR2 LQKENI. This CDR3 spans 11 amino acids. Trimming left V 3 bases short and J 9 bases short, with 6 bases between. CDR3 sequence (DNA): TGTGCCAGCTCACCGGCCCGTGAGCAGTTCTTC. Protein: CASSPAREQFF.

This clone has more than one count but fewer than ten. The V and J genes are TRBV7-9 and TRBJ1-2; D remains ambiguous. The germline gives CDR1 SEHNR, CDR2 FQNEAQ (reference sequence). This CDR3 comprises 14 residues. V lost 0 bases and J lost 4, with 9 bases in between. The CDR3 loop reads CASSLAEVSYGYTF. CDR3 bases: TGTGCCAGCAGCTTAGCGGAGGTTTCCTATGGCTACACCTTC.

This clone has only a few counts. The V and J genes are TRBV7-9 and TRBJ2-3; 7 nucleotides line up with TRBD2. The CDR3 spans 17 residues. Germline V gives CDR1 SEHNR, CDR2 FQNEAQ (reference sequence). Trimming at V came to 5 bases and at J to 4 bases, leaving 15 bases not matched to a gene. This CDR3 reads CASSPDSGLRPPDTQYF. CDR3 DNA sequence: TGTGCCAGCAGCCCTGACTCGGGACTACGTCCTCCAGATACGCAGTATTTT.

J is TRBJ2-1 and V is TRBV30; 7 bases line up with TRBD2. This CDR3 has 13 residues. V was clipped by 8 bases and J by 7 bases; unmatched bases: 11. The germline gives CDR1 GTSNPN, CDR2 SVGIG (reference sequence). The DNA for the CDR3 is TGTGCCCGCCAGACTAGCTCGGCTAATGAGCAGTTCTTC. It yields the protein CARQTSSANEQFF.

The J gene is TRBJ2-7, the V gene TRBV18, with 9 bases that match TRBD2. The CDR3 sequence is 14 residues long. Germline lookup yields CDR1 KGHSH and CDR2 LQKENI. V shed 6 bases and J 4 bases; nucleotides not matched to a gene: 7. The CDR3 DNA reads as TGTGCCAGCTCGCTGGGACTAGCACAATACGAGCAGTACTTC. Residues: CASSLGLAQYEQYF. The full variable domain, in which reference TRBV18 and TRBJ2-7 provide the parts outside the CDR3, is NAGVMQNPRHLVRRRGQEARLRCSPMKGHSHVYWYRQLPEEGLKFMVYLQKENIIDESGMPKERFSAEFPKEGPSILRIQQVVRGDSAAYFCASSLGLAQYEQYFGPGTRLTVT.

V gene TRBV4-3 combines with J gene TRBJ2-1, with D perhaps TRBD1 (5 bases). Germline assignment: CDR1 LGHNA and CDR2 YSLEER. The V end lost 1 base, the J end lost 7 bases, and 8 bases lay between the germline ends. The CDR3 sequence is 13 residues long. The CDR3 sequence: CASSQVSGNEQFF. The CDR3, as DNA: TGCGCCAGCAGCCAAGTCTCAGGGAATGAGCAGTTCTTC.

This chain joins TRBV4-1 and TRBJ2-6, with a weak D call TRBD1 (6 bases). This CDR3 region has 18 residues. Trimming shortened V by 3 bases and J by 2 bases, and 17 bases separated the two germline ends. The germline gives CDR1 MGHRA, CDR2 YSYEKL. The CDR3 protein is CASSHLLDRMAGANVLTF. The DNA for the CDR3 is TGCGCCAGCAGCCACCTTCTCGACAGGATGGCTGGGGCCAACGTCCTGACTTTC.

This clone was counted only a few times. This chain uses TRBV9 with TRBJ1-2; D is uncertain. The CDR3 totals 13 residues. Germline loops: CDR1 SGDLS, CDR2 YYNGEE. V was cut by 0 bases and J by 8 bases, with 11 bases left in between. The CDR3 DNA is TGTGCCAGCAGCGTAGCTGAACGCCGGGGCTACACCTTC. The encoded protein is CASSVAERRGYTF.

This rearrangement joins TRBV6-5 to TRBJ2-7, with 13 bases lining up with TRBD2. The V gene end was trimmed by 4 bases and the J gene end by 3 bases; junction bases not matched to a gene: 6. Germline V gives CDR1 MNHEY, CDR2 SVGAGI. This CDR3 is built from 16 residues. Here the CDR3 reads CASSSPGTSGNYEQYF. In DNA, the CDR3 is TGTGCCAGCAGTTCTCCCGGGACTAGCGGGAACTACGAGCAGTACTTC.

There are a few counts of this clone. V is TRBV4-1 and J is TRBJ2-7, with 7 positions matching TRBD1. The ends lost 5 bases at V and 1 base at J; junction bases unmatched: 11. The CDR3 covers 16 residues. Looked up from germline, CDR1 is MGHRA and CDR2 is YSYEKL. CDR3 DNA sequence: TGCGCCAGCAGCGACAGGGTCAAGTCCAAGTCCTACGAGCAGTACTTC. It yields the protein CASSDRVKSKSYEQYF.